This record covers a single TCR beta chain. Its antigen is not known. The data belong to a study of blood T cells in healthy people across ages. From germline, CDR1 is SGHAT and CDR2 FQNNGV. The CDR3 totals 18 residues. The ends lost 5 bases at V and 4 bases at J; junction bases unmatched: 14. Using a J-beta primer mix together with a sample-barcoded 5' primer, a second PCR was run for about 6 to 11 cycles. A 12-random-nucleotide template-switch adaptor tagged each cDNA molecule. MiXCR, run by TCRdb on the 5' RACE reads, gives a single entry per CDR3 protein. The table has around 2 million distinct CDR3 sequences, roughly two fifths seen once. The sample, about 10 milliliters of peripheral blood, was drawn from each donor. Study-wide results and caveats: Higher diversity, along with more naive CD4+ cells, distinguished long-lived donors from aged donors.

The sequenced sample was blood. The TCR sequence derives from a human donor in good health. V and J are TRBV11-2 and TRBJ2-5, with 12 bases lining up with TRBD2. DNA of the CDR3: TGTGCCAGCAGCCCTCGACTAGCGGGGGCCCCTAACCGAGAGACCCAGTACTTC. Protein sequence: CASSPRLAGAPNRETQYF.